This T cell receptor (beta chain) is from a study of T cells in Graves' hyperthyroidism and ophthalmopathy. About the study: At initial diagnosis, before any treatment had begun, peripheral blood was obtained.

RNA transcripts gave rise to amplified TCR beta CDR3 regions. The HTBI primer set drove a first-round RT-PCR of the TCR CDR3. TCRdb passed the multiplex PCR reads through MiXCR, listing each CDR3 protein once. The sample includes over 400,000 distinct CDR3 sequences, roughly 15% seen only once; the top ten take less than 15%. Patients having uncontrolled infection, another autoimmune disease, pregnancy or lactation were not included. General study findings and limits: Blood also contained most expanded thyroid clonotypes above 0.001.

This clonotype was detected many times. Its target is not known. Germline CDR1 MNHNS, CDR2 SASEGT. V lost 5 bases and J 0 bases, leaving 20 bases between the germline ends. The CDR3 covers 18 residues. Source material: blood. This TCR was sampled from a man in his late teens or twenties with Graves' ophthalmopathy. The genes are TRBV6-1 and TRBJ2-1; D could derive from TRBD1 or TRBD2 (5 bases each). The CDR3 protein is CASSSEGVAYNSYNEQFF. In DNA, the CDR3 is TGTGCCAGCAGTTCCGAAGGGGTAGCGTACAACTCCTACAATGAGCAGTTCTTC.